A single sample gave rise to the 28 T cell receptor beta chains below, sequenced in a study of identical twins. In TCRdb, the 5' RACE reads were re-called with MiXCR into one record per CDR3 protein. The sample includes roughly 720,000 distinct CDR3 sequences, 15% to 20% of them seen just once. This sample also appeared in a second study, on T cells expressing NK-cell markers.

Sample: PBMCs. All receptors come from a woman aged 18-29 years in good health.

The rearrangement uses TRBV5-6 and TRBJ2-3; the D is unclear. Germline CDR1 and CDR2: SGHDT and YYEEEE. The CDR3 runs 13 residues. Trimming shortened V by 1 base and J by 2 bases, and 5 bases separated the two germline ends. CDR3 residues: CASSLRPTDTQYF. CDR3 sequence (DNA): TGTGCCAGCAGCTTGCGGCCCACAGATACGCAGTATTTT. The entire variable domain, with the rest obtained from reference TRBV5-6 and TRBJ2-3, is as follows: DAGVTQSPTHLIKTRGQQVTLRCSPKSGHDTVSWYQQALGQGPQFIFQYYEEEERQRGNFPDRFSGHQFPNYSSELNVNALLLGDSALYLCASSLRPTDTQYFGPGTRLTVL.

There are many counts of this clonotype. The V gene is TRBV12-3 or TRBV12-4, the J gene TRBJ2-7, with D perhaps given as TRBD1 or TRBD2 (6 bases each). Between the trimmed V and J ends, which lost 1 base and 3 bases, there was a span of 13 bases. The CDR3 has 15 residues. In DNA form, the CDR3 reads TGTGCCAGCAGTTTAGGGGACGGGGGCCTCTACGAGCAGTACTTC. This sequence encodes CASSLGDGGLYEQYF.

The chain couples TRBV7-6 to TRBJ2-2, with D maybe TRBD2 (5 bases). Germline-derived CDR1 and CDR2 are SGHVS and FNYEAQ. Between the trimmed V and J ends, which lost 5 bases and 5 bases, there was a span of 15 bases. CDR3 length: 15 amino acids. The CDR3 loop is CASSPGLGITGELFF. The CDR3 nucleotides read TGTGCCAGCAGCCCCGGACTGGGGATTACCGGGGAGCTGTTTTTT. The entire variable domain, with the rest obtained from reference TRBV7-6 and TRBJ2-2, is as follows: GAGVSQSPRYKVTKRGQDVALRCDPISGHVSLYWYRQALGQGPEFLTYFNYEAQQDKSGLPNDRFSAERPEGSISTLTIQRTEQRDSAMYRCASSPGLGITGELFFGEGSRLTVL.

This clonotype was counted between two and nine times. This chain connects TRBV10-3 to TRBJ2-2, with TRBD1 matching over 7 bases. With 7 bases clipped from V and 0 bases from J, the junction kept 14 bases outside the gene matches. Germline CDR1 reads ENHRY; CDR2 reads SYGVKD. The CDR3 runs to 18 residues. The CDR3 loop reads CAITSALDRTANTGELFF. The CDR3 nucleotides are TGTGCCATCACCTCGGCTTTGGACAGGACAGCGAACACCGGGGAGCTGTTTTTT.

The V gene is TRBV7-6, the J gene TRBJ2-3; 13 bases map to TRBD2. The CDR3 contains 17 residues. Germline CDR1 reads SGHVS; CDR2 reads FNYEAQ. V was pared by 1 base and J by 2 bases, with 3 bases of the junction left unmatched. CDR3 nucleotide sequence: TGTGCCAGCAGCTTAGTGACTAGCGGGGGGTCCACAGATACGCAGTATTTT. This gives the protein CASSLVTSGGSTDTQYF.

The rearrangement uses TRBV9 and TRBJ2-5, with 12 bases identical to TRBD2. J was trimmed by 3 bases and V by 0 bases; bases with no gene match: 6. This CDR3 has 17 amino acids. Germline values: CDR1 SGDLS, CDR2 YYNGEE. The CDR3 is CASSVAGTSGGKETQYF. For the CDR3, the DNA is TGTGCCAGCAGCGTAGCTGGCACTAGCGGGGGGAAAGAGACCCAGTACTTC.

The chain combines TRBV12-3 or TRBV12-4 with TRBJ2-1; D may be TRBD2 (7 bases). V shed 6 bases and J shed 0 bases, with 15 bases lying between them. The CDR3 spans 16 residues. This CDR3 is CASRGGARSSYNEQFF. The CDR3 nucleotides are TGTGCCAGCAGGGGGGGGGCCCGGAGCTCCTACAATGAGCAGTTCTTC.

Only a few counts were recorded for this clonotype. The chain combines TRBV5-1 with TRBJ2-1, with no clear D. Germline V gives CDR1 SGHRS, CDR2 YFSETQ. This CDR3 is built from 13 residues. V lost 2 bases to trimming and J lost 8 bases, with 11 bases between them. CDR3 DNA sequence: TGCGCCAGCAGCTTTGATGGGGTCCATGAGCAGTTCTTC. Its protein product is CASSFDGVHEQFF. Full variable domain (missing parts from reference TRBV5-1 and TRBJ2-1): KAGVTQTPRYLIKTRGQQVTLSCSPISGHRSVSWYQQTPGQGLQFLFEYFSETQRNKGNFPGRFSGRQFSNSRSEMNVSTLELGDSALYLCASSFDGVHEQFFGPGTRLTVL.

The chain couples TRBV11-2 to TRBJ2-1, with TRBD2 as a possible D gene (6 bases). V lost 5 bases, J lost 8 bases, and 19 bases lay in between. There are 15 residues in the CDR3. CDR1 is SGHAT, CDR2 FQNNGV, per germline. Here the CDR3 reads CASSRGAGFLDEQFF. CDR3 coding DNA: TGTGCCAGCAGCCGGGGCGCGGGGTTTCTGGATGAGCAGTTCTTC.

V is TRBV5-1 and J is TRBJ2-7; TRBD1 agrees at 8 bases. CDR3 length: 14 residues. With V trimmed by 4 bases and J by 3 bases, 6 bases remained unmatched. CDR1 is SGHRS and CDR2 is YFSETQ in the germline V gene. The CDR3 loop is CASSMGQVVYEQYF. The CDR3 nucleotides read TGCGCCAGCAGCATGGGACAGGTGGTCTACGAGCAGTACTTC.

This rearrangement joins TRBV3-1 to TRBJ2-5, with D possibly being TRBD2 (6 bases). The germline gives CDR1 LGHDT, CDR2 YNNKEL (reference sequence). V was shortened by 4 bases and J by 7 bases, with 16 bases between the two germline ends. The CDR3 runs to 14 residues. CDR3: CASSREMYGGTQYF. CDR3 nucleotides: TGTGCCAGCAGCCGGGAGATGTACGGGGGGACCCAGTACTTC.

The chain uses TRBV12-3 or TRBV12-4 and TRBJ2-1; D possibly matches TRBD1 or TRBD2 (5 bases each). V gave up 2 bases and J gave up 4 bases, with 12 bases separating them. The CDR3 has 15 amino acids. CDR3 nucleotides: TGTGCCAGCAGTTTAAGGGACGGCTTATACAATGAGCAGTTCTTC. This codes for CASSLRDGLYNEQFF.

The chain links TRBV20-1 to TRBJ1-2; D unclear. The CDR3 has 14 residues. Trimming took 6 bases from V and 8 from J, leaving 22 bases between them. Germline values: CDR1 DFQATT, CDR2 SNEGSKA (reference sequence). CDR3 coding DNA: TGCAGTGCCACGAAAGGTTCGGGGTCGGGAGGCTACACCTTC. Its translation is CSATKGSGSGGYTF.

This clonotype showed up just a few times. The rearrangement links TRBV7-7 to TRBJ2-7; D gene uncertain. The germline CDR1 and CDR2 sequences are SSHAT and FNYEAQ (reference sequence). V was cut by 5 bases and J by 0 bases, with 8 bases left in between. This CDR3 is 13 amino acids long. CDR3 loop: CASSGDNSYEQYF. DNA for the CDR3: TGTGCCAGCAGCGGCGACAACTCCTACGAGCAGTACTTC.

This chain links TRBV29-1 with TRBJ1-3, with D unresolved. V lost 4 bases to trimming and J lost 1 base, with 8 bases between them. This CDR3 contains 13 residues. CDR1 and CDR2 (germline): SQVTM, ANQGSEA. The CDR3 spells CSVVGPSGNTIYF. As DNA, the CDR3 is TGCAGCGTTGTTGGGCCATCTGGAAACACCATATATTTT.

In this sample, this clonotype turned up a few times. This chain joins TRBV15 and TRBJ1-6, with unresolved D. V lost 0 bases, J lost 9 bases, and 3 bases lay in between. CDR3 length equals 12 residues. Germline V gene data show CDR1 as LNHNV and CDR2 as YYDKDF (reference sequence). The CDR3 protein is CATSRDTSPLHF. The CDR3 DNA reads TGTGCCACCAGCAGAGATACTTCACCCCTCCACTTT.

This clonotype showed up just a few times. This chain connects TRBV15 to TRBJ1-1, with D unclear. The length of the CDR3 is 15 residues. V was trimmed by 0 bases and J by 4 bases, leaving 12 bases between them. Germline loops: CDR1 LNHNV, CDR2 YYDKDF (reference sequence). The CDR3 spells CATSRDLRRGTEAFF. In nucleotides, the CDR3 is TGTGCCACCAGCAGAGATCTAAGGCGCGGCACTGAAGCTTTCTTT. Looking up the rest from reference TRBV15 and TRBJ1-1 gives the full variable domain: DAMVIQNPRYQVTQFGKPVTLSCSQTLNHNVMYWYQQKSSQAPKLLFHYYDKDFNNEADTPDNFQSRRPNTSFCFLDIRSPGLGDTAMYLCATSRDLRRGTEAFFGQGTRLTVV.

V is TRBV5-4 and J is TRBJ2-5, with 8 bases identical to TRBD2. Per the germline V gene, CDR1 is SGHNT and CDR2 is YYREEE (reference sequence). The V segment lost 3 bases and the J segment 4 bases; nucleotides outside the gene matches: 14. The CDR3 contains 17 residues. CDR3: CASSSDGEAGGRETQYF. The CDR3 region has the DNA TGTGCCAGCAGCTCCGACGGGGAGGCGGGAGGCAGAGAGACCCAGTACTTC. The full variable domain, its missing parts supplied by reference TRBV5-4 and TRBJ2-5, is ETGVTQSPTHLIKTRGQQVTLRCSSQSGHNTVSWYQQALGQGPQFIFQYYREEENGRGNFPPRFSGLQFPNYSSELNVNALELDDSALYLCASSSDGEAGGRETQYFGPGTRLLVL.

The V call is TRBV20-1, the J call TRBJ1-2; 7 nucleotides line up with TRBD1. This CDR3 spans 15 amino acids. From germline, CDR1 is DFQATT and CDR2 SNEGSKA (reference sequence). J gave up 4 bases and V 3 bases, and 11 bases lay outside the gene matches. The CDR3 spells CSASGLAGGSYGYTF. In DNA, the CDR3 is TGCAGTGCTAGCGGACTTGCAGGGGGTAGCTATGGCTACACCTTC.

This clonotype turned up a few times. The V gene is TRBV15, the J gene TRBJ1-2, with 8 bases lining up with TRBD1. The germline V gene has CDR1 LNHNV and CDR2 YYDKDF (reference sequence). J gave up 4 bases and V 0 bases, and 4 bases lay outside the gene matches. The CDR3 is 15 amino acids. The CDR3 coding sequence is TGTGCCACCAGCAGAGATACAGGGGGTACCTATGGCTACACCTTC. Amino acids: CATSRDTGGTYGYTF.

The rearrangement links TRBV14 to TRBJ1-1, with TRBD1 as a possible D gene (6 bases). CDR3 length: 15 amino acids. Trimming removed 0 bases from V and 4 bases from J, with 12 bases in between. CDR1 and CDR2 from the germline V gene are SGHDN and FVKESK. The DNA of the CDR3 is TGTGCCAGCAGCCAAGACCCATGGACAGTCACTGAAGCTTTCTTT. This codes for CASSQDPWTVTEAFF.

This clonotype occurred a few times. This chain connects TRBV19 to TRBJ2-3; D perhaps matches TRBD2 (6 bases). Germline loops: CDR1 LNHDA, CDR2 SQIVND (reference sequence). The CDR3 runs to 15 residues. Between the trimmed V and J ends, which lost 6 bases and 3 bases, there was a span of 16 bases. In DNA form, the CDR3 reads TGTGCCAGTAGCAGACTAGTGCGGTTGACAGATACGCAGTATTTT. Protein product: CASSRLVRLTDTQYF.

This clonotype was observed at least ten times. The rearrangement joins TRBV20-1 to TRBJ1-1; D gene unclear. Trimming left V 2 bases short and J 0 bases short, with 10 bases between. CDR3 size: 14 residues. Germline V gene sequence: CDR1 DFQATT, CDR2 SNEGSKA (reference sequence). The DNA of the CDR3 is TGCAGTGCTAGACCGGGAGGCATGAACACTGAAGCTTTCTTT. Its protein is CSARPGGMNTEAFF.

The chain joins TRBV7-2 to TRBJ1-1; the D gene is possibly TRBD1 (5 bases). Trimming took off 4 bases at V and 3 bases at J, with 21 bases between the two ends. The CDR3 contains 17 residues. Germline V gene data show CDR1 as SGHTA and CDR2 as FQGNSA. The CDR3 DNA is TGTGCCAGCAGCTCCTTCCCTCGGGGCAGGAGAGACACTGAAGCTTTCTTT. Amino acid sequence: CASSSFPRGRRDTEAFF.

The J gene is TRBJ2-7, the V gene TRBV7-2; TRBD2 matches 7 bases. From germline, CDR1 is SGHTA and CDR2 FQGNSA. V shed 5 bases, J shed 2 bases, and the junction held 9 bases outside the gene matches. This CDR3 has 15 amino acids. CDR3 loop: CASSRAAGPPYEQYF. CDR3 nucleotides: TGTGCCAGCAGCCGGGCAGCGGGACCTCCCTACGAGCAGTACTTC.

The chain employs TRBV20-1 and TRBJ2-2; the D call may be TRBD1 or TRBD2 (5 bases each). Germline CDR1 DFQATT, CDR2 SNEGSKA (reference sequence). The CDR3 is 14 amino acids. Trimming stripped 5 bases from V and 0 bases from J, with 10 bases between. As DNA, the CDR3 is TGCAGTGCTGCGAGGGACCCGAACACCGGGGAGCTGTTTTTT. It translates to CSAARDPNTGELFF.

The V call is TRBV7-2, the J call TRBJ1-1, with D perhaps matching TRBD1 (5 bases). V dropped 0 bases and J dropped 7 bases, with 15 bases sitting between them. Looked up from germline, CDR1 is SGHTA and CDR2 is FQGNSA. The CDR3 extends over 15 amino acids. The CDR3 DNA sequence: TGTGCCAGCAGCTTAGCTCGGGGCATTCATGGTGAAGCTTTCTTT. This sequence encodes CASSLARGIHGEAFF. The whole variable domain, remainder taken from reference TRBV7-2 and TRBJ1-1, is GAGVSQSPSNKVTEKGKDVELRCDPISGHTALYWYRQSLGQGLEFLIYFQGNSAPDKSGLPSDRFSAERTGGSVSTLTIQRTQQEDSAVYLCASSLARGIHGEAFFGQGTRLTVV.

In DNA form, the CDR3 reads TGCGCCAGCAGTTCGGACCTCACAGATACGCAGTATTTT. It codes for CASSSDLTDTQYF. V gene TRBV5-1 combines with J gene TRBJ2-3; D gene ambiguous. Germline lookup yields CDR1 SGHRS and CDR2 YFSETQ. This CDR3 contains 13 residues. Trimming took off 5 bases at V and 2 bases at J, with 9 bases between the two ends. Complete variable domain (other parts from reference TRBV5-1 and TRBJ2-3): KAGVTQTPRYLIKTRGQQVTLSCSPISGHRSVSWYQQTPGQGLQFLFEYFSETQRNKGNFPGRFSGRQFSNSRSEMNVSTLELGDSALYLCASSSDLTDTQYFGPGTRLTVL.